This T cell receptor beta chain was found in a study of blood T cell repertoires in COVID-19. Germline V gene data show CDR1 as MNHNS and CDR2 as SASEGT. V dropped 3 bases and J dropped 4 bases, with 9 bases sitting between them. The CDR3 loop spans 13 amino acids. As handled by the study authors: By means of reference gene primer amplification, nucleated cell counts were estimated. Clones were read by immunoSEQ multiplex PCR, and TCRdb kept only the in-frame ones, dropping some. V and J calls and clone size are given by that table; D and trimming were obtained from the DNA. Here the sample spans under 250,000 clones, 85% being singletons. Recruits, aged roughly 18 to 100 years, lived in 20 to 30 US areas. Self-reported history from a screening survey and questionnaire set each donor's cohort.

What was sequenced was PBMCs or T cells enriched from blood (not recorded which). The V call is TRBV6-1, the J call TRBJ1-1; D call uncertain. The TCR comes from a woman between 50 and 59 years old with acute COVID-19. For the CDR3, the DNA is TGTGCCAGCAGTGACCGCAGAGGCACTGAAGCTTTCTTT. It encodes CASSDRRGTEAFF.